This TCR beta chain was sequenced during a study of cytomegalovirus exposure and HLA in healthy donors. Findings and caveats of the study: Cytomegalovirus association was listed for about 160 TCR beta chains. A later analysis found common viral pathogens apparently linked to several of the most significant clusters.

V dropped 1 base and J dropped 4; count of bases not matched to a gene: 3. The CDR3 covers 14 residues. Germline V CDR1 and CDR2: SGHTA, FQGNSA. This clone was seen more than once but under ten times. Its antigen is not identified. PCR was performed using 60 Vbeta and 13 Jbeta primers. Assay used: immunoSEQ multiplex PCR; TCRdb lists only in-frame clones, some missing. Here the sample spans approximately 90,000 clones, 85% being singletons. This chain uses TRBV7-2 with TRBJ1-1, with 7 bases identical to TRBD1. This clonotype was obtained from a man aged 35 to 55 in good health and CMV-seropositive. The sequenced sample was PBMCs. CDR3 sequence reads: CASSLGAGGTEAFF. For the CDR3, the DNA is TGTGCCAGCAGCTTAGGGGCAGGGGGCACTGAAGCTTTCTTT.